The rows below give T cell receptor beta chains drawn from one sample of a study of cytomegalovirus exposure and HLA in healthy donors. The table came from immunoSEQ multiplex PCR; TCRdb's copy has only in-frame clones and leaves some out. Here the sample spans 150,000 to 200,000 clones, just over 70% being singletons. The sample was PBMCs. The source is a young man in good health and CMV-seropositive. CDR3s include the opening cysteine and the closing phenylalanine or tryptophan. D genes are given only for firm matches. The size of a clone is reported for some rows only, either as once, few or many, or as a class for expanded clones.

TRBJ2-1 | NA | TRBV10-1 | NA | TGCGCCAGCAGTGCTGACCAGGGGTATCAATTCTTC | CASSADQGYQFF
TRBJ2-1 | NA | TRBV13 | TRBD2 | TGTGCCAGCAGCGCGTTCCCCGGGACTAGCAGTGGGGGAGAGCAGTTCTTC | CASSAFPGTSSGGEQFF
TRBJ2-2 | NA | TRBV7-3 | NA | TGTGCCAGCAGCTTGCGACAAGCGAACACCGGGGAGCTGTTTTTT | CASSLRQANTGELFF
TRBJ1-1 | NA | TRBV11-2 | NA | TGTGCCAGCAGCTTAGGAGGGGACTTGAACACTGAAGCTTTCTTT | CASSLGGDLNTEAFF
TRBJ1-2 | few | TRBV29-1 | NA | TGCAGCGTATATCAGGAGACACAGGAGCACTATGGCTACACCTTC | CSVYQETQEHYGYTF
TRBJ1-1 | NA | TRBV19 | TRBD1 | TGTGCCAGTAGTCAGGGGGCTGGGAGAACTGAAGCTTTCTTT | CASSQGAGRTEAFF
TRBJ1-2 | NA | TRBV19 | NA | TGTGCCAGTAGTCTGGGGGCTAGCTATGGCTACACCTTC | CASSLGASYGYTF
TRBJ2-1 | NA | TRBV27 | NA | TGTGCCAGCAGTCTCCGTCCCTTCGATGAGCAGTTCTTC | CASSLRPFDEQFF
TRBJ2-1 | NA | TRBV2 | TRBD2 | TGTGCCAGCAGGCCAACGGGGGGGTCCTACAATGAGCAGTTCTTC | CASRPTGGSYNEQFF
TRBJ1-2 | NA | TRBV27 | NA | TGTGCCAGCAGTACCAGGCTTGATGAGGGAAACTATGGCTACACCTTC | CASSTRLDEGNYGYTF
TRBJ1-2 | few | TRBV7-2 | NA | TGTGCCAGCAGCTTAGGAGGGGAGGTCGGCTACACCTTC | CASSLGGEVGYTF
TRBJ2-5 | NA | TRBV27 | TRBD2 | TGTGCCAGCAGTAGCCTAGCGGGGGTAGAGACCCAGTACTTC | CASSSLAGVETQYF
TRBJ1-4 | few | TRBV7-8 | NA | TGTGCCAGCAGCTTAGACAGGCCAGGGCCGGACGAAAAACTGTTTTTT | CASSLDRPGPDEKLFF
TRBJ1-2 | few | TRBV28 | NA | TGTGCCAGCAGTCCCGCCGGGGGGGGCGGCTACACCTTC | CASSPAGGGGYTF
TRBJ2-4 | few | TRBV5-4 | NA | TGTGCCAGCAGCGGCAGGGGTCTGGGAAACATTCAGTACTTC | CASSGRGLGNIQYF
TRBJ1-1 | NA | TRBV11-2 | NA | TGTGCCAGCAGCTTAGGGGTCAGGGGTCGGGACACTGAAGCTTTCTTT | CASSLGVRGRDTEAFF
TRBJ1-1 | NA | TRBV6-1 | TRBD1 | TGTGCCAGCAGTGAACGGACAGGGGGCCGAACTGAAGCTTTCTTT | CASSERTGGRTEAFF
TRBJ1-2 | few | TRBV27 | TRBD1 | TGTGCCAGCAGCTCGATCCGACAGGGAGGTAGCTATGGCTACACCTTC | CASSSIRQGGSYGYTF
TRBJ1-1 | few | TRBV30 | TRBD1 | TGTGCCTGGACAGGGGGCAGAAACACTGAAGCTTTCTTT | CAWTGGRNTEAFF
TRBJ1-1 | NA | TRBV19 | TRBD1 | TGTGCCAGTAGTACGACAGGGGGCAGTACTGAAGCTTTCTTT | CASSTTGGSTEAFF
TRBJ1-2 | few | TRBV19 | NA | TGTGCCAGTACCTCGGGGGAGGACACCTACACCTTC | CASTSGEDTYTF
TRBJ2-1 | NA | TRBV6-1 | TRBD2 | TGTGCCAGCAGTGAAGAGGGAGGGATTTCCTACAATGAGCAGTTCTTC | CASSEEGGISYNEQFF
TRBJ1-1 | NA | TRBV25-1 | NA | TGTGCCAGCAGTGCCGGACAGCGAACCGTGGGAGCTTTCTTT | CASSAGQRTVGAFF
TRBJ1-2 | NA | TRBV28 | TRBD1 | TGTGCCAGCAGAACCACCGGGACAGGGGGTGTTTACACCTTC | CASRTTGTGGVYTF
TRBJ1-4 | NA | TRBV6-1 | NA | TGTGCCAGCACTGGGGGGACCCCAACTAATGAAAAACTGTTTTTT | CASTGGTPTNEKLFF